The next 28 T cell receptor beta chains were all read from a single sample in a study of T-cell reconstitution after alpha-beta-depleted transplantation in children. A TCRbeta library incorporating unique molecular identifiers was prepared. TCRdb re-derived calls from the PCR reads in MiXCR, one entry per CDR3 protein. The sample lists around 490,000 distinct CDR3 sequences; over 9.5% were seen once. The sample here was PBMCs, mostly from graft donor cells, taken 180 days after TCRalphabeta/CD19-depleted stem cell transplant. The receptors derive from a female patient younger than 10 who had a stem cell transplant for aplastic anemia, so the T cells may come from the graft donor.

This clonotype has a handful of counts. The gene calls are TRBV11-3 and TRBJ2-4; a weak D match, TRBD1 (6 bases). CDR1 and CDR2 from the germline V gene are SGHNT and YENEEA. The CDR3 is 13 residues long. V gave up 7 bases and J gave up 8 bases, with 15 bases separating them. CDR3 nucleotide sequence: TGTGCCAGCACACCAGGGGTGGAAGACATTCAGTACTTC. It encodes CASTPGVEDIQYF.

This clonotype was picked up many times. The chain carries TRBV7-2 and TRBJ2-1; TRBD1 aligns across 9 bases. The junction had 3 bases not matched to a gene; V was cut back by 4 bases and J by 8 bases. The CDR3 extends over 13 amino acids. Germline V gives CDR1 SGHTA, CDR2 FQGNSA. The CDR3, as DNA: TGTGCCAGCAGCTCGGGACAGGGCTATGAGCAGTTCTTC. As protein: CASSSGQGYEQFF.

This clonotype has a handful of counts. For the CDR3, the DNA is TGCACCAGCAAGGGACTAGCGGGAAGATACTACGAGCAGTACGTC. This sequence encodes CTSKGLAGRYYEQYV. The chain uses TRBV1 and TRBJ2-7; the table's D gene call, TRBD2, was not cross checked with the DNA. TRBV1 is described as a pseudogene. This CDR3 has 15 amino acids.

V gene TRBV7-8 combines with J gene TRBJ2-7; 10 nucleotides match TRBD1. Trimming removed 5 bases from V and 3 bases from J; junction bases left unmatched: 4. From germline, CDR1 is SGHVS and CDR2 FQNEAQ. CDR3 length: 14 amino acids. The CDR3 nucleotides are TGTGCCAGCAGCACCGGGACAGGGGACTACGAGCAGTACTTC. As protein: CASSTGTGDYEQYF.

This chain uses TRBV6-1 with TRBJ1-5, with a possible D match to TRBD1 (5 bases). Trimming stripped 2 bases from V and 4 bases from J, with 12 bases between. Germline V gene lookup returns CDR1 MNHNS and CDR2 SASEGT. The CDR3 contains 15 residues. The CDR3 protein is CASSESGGLNQPQHF. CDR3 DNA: TGTGCCAGCAGTGAATCGGGGGGACTTAATCAGCCCCAGCATTTT.

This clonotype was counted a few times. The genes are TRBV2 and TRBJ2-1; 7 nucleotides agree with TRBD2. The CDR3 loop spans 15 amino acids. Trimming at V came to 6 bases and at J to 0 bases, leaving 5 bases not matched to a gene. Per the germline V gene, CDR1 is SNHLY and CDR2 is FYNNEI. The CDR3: CASRLAESSYNEQFF. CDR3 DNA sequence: TGTGCCAGCAGGCTAGCGGAAAGCTCCTACAATGAGCAGTTCTTC.

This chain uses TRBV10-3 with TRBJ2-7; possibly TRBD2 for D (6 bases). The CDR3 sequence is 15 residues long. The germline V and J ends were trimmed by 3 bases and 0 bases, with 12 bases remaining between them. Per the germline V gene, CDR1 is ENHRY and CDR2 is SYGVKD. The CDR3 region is CAISDGGTFSYEQYV. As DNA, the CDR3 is TGTGCCATCAGTGACGGCGGGACTTTCTCCTACGAGCAGTACGTC.

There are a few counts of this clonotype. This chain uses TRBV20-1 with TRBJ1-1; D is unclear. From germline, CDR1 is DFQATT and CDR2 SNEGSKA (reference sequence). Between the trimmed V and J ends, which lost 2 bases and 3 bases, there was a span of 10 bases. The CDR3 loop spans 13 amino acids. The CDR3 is CSARSPVDTEAFF. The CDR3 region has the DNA TGCAGTGCTAGATCCCCCGTCGACACTGAAGCTTTCTTT.

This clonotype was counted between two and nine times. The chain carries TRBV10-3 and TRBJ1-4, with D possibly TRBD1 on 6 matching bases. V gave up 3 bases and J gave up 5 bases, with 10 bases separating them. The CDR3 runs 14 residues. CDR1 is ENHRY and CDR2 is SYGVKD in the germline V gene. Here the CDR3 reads CAISDGQGNEKLFF. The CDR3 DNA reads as TGTGCCATCAGTGATGGGCAGGGGAATGAAAAACTGTTTTTT.

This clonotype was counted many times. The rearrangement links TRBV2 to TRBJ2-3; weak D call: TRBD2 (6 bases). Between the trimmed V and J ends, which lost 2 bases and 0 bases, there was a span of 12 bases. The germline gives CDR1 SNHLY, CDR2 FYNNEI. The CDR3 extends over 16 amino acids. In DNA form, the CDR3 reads TGTGCCAGCAGTGAACGGGGGTTGAGGAGCACAGATACGCAGTATTTT. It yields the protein CASSERGLRSTDTQYF.

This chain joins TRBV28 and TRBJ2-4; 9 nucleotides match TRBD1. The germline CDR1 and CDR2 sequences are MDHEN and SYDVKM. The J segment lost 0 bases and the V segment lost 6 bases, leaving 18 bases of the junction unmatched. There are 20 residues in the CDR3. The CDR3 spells CASSPLRDRVNLLAKNIQYF. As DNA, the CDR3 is TGTGCCAGCAGCCCGTTGCGGGACAGGGTCAACCTCCTAGCCAAAAACATTCAGTACTTC.

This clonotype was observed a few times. In DNA, the CDR3 is TGCAGCCCGGTAGGGGGTGGTGGGCCTGAGCAGTTCTTC. As protein: CSPVGGGGPEQFF. The J gene is TRBJ2-1, the V gene TRBV20-1, with a tentative D call TRBD1 (6 bases). Looked up from germline, CDR1 is DFQATT and CDR2 is SNEGSKA (reference sequence). The CDR3 totals 13 residues.

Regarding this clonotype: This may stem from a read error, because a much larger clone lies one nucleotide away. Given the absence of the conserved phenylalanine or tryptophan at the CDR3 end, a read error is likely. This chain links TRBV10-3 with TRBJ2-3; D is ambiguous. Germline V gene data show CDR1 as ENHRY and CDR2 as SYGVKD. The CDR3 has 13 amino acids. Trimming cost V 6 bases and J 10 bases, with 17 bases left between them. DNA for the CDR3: TGTGCCATCAGCCGAGACCTACGATCCGCGCAGTATTCT. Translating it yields CAISRDLRSAQYS.

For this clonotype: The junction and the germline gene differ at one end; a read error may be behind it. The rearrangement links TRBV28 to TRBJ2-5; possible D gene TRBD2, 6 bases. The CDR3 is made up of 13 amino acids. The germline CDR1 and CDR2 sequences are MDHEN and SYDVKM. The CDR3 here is CASSLVDRETRYF. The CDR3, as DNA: TGTGCCAGCAGTTTAGTGGACCGGGAGACCCGGTACTTC. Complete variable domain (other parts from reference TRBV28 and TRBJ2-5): DVKVTQSSRYLVKRTGEKVFLECVQDMDHENMFWYRQDPGLGLRLIYFSYDVKMKEKGDIPEGYSVSREKKERFSLILESASTNQTSMYLCASSLVDRETRYFGPGTRLLVL.

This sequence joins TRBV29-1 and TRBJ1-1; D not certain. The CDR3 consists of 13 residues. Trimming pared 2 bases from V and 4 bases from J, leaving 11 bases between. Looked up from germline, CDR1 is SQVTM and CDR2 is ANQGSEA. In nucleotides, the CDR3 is TGCAGCGTTGAACGCGGAATTACCACTGAAGCTTTCTTT. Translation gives CSVERGITTEAFF.

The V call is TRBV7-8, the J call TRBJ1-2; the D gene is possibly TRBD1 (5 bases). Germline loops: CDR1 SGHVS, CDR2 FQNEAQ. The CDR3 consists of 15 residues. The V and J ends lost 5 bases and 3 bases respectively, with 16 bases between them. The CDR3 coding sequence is TGTGCCAGCAGCGTAACGGGACCCCTTGACTATGGCTACACCTTC. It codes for CASSVTGPLDYGYTF.

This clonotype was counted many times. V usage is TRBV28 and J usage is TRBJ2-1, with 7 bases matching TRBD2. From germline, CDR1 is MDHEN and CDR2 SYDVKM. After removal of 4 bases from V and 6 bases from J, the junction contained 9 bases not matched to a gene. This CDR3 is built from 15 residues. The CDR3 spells CASSSGASGTNEQFF. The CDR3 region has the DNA TGTGCCAGCAGTTCCGGGGCTAGCGGAACCAATGAGCAGTTCTTC.

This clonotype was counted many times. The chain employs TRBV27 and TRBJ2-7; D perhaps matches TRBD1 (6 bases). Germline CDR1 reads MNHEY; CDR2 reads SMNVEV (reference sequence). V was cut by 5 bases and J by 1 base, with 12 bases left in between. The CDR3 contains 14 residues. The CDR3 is CASSPRQDSYEQYV. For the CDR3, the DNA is TGTGCCAGCAGTCCACGACAGGATTCCTACGAGCAGTACGTC.

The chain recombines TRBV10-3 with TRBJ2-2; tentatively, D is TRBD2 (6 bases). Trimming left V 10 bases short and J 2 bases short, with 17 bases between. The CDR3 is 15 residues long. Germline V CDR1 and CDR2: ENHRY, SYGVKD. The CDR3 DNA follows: TGTGCCAAGGTAGACCCGGGACTTAACACCGGGGAGCTGTTTTTT. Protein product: CAKVDPGLNTGELFF.

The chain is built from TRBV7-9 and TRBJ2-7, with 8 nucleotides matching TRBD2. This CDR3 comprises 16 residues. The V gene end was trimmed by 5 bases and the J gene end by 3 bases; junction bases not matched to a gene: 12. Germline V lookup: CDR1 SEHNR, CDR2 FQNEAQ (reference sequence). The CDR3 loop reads CASSSREGPGYYEQYF. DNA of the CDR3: TGTGCCAGCAGCAGTCGGGAGGGCCCCGGATACTACGAGCAGTACTTC.

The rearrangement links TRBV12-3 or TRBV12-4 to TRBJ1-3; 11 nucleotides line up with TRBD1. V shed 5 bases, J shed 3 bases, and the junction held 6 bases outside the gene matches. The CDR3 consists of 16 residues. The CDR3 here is CASSLWDRGFGNTIYF. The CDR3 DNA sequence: TGTGCCAGCAGTCTATGGGACAGGGGGTTTGGAAACACCATATATTTT.

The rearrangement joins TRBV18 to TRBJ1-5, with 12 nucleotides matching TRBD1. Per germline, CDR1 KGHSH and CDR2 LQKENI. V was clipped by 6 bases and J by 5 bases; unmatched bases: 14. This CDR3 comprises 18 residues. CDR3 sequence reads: CASSPGQGAKLGDQPQHF. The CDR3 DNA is TGTGCCAGCTCCCCGGGACAGGGGGCGAAGTTAGGAGATCAGCCCCAGCATTTT.

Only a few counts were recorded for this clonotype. Here the CDR3 DNA reads TGTGCCAGCAGCTTGCAGGGAAACTCTGGAAACACCATATATTTT. Encoded protein: CASSLQGNSGNTIYF. The chain combines TRBV5-5 with TRBJ1-3, with D perhaps matching TRBD1 (5 bases). V was shortened by 1 base and J by 0 bases, with 8 bases between the two germline ends. Germline values: CDR1 SGHKS, CDR2 YYEKEE (reference sequence). The CDR3 loop spans 15 amino acids. Full variable domain (outside the CDR3, taken from reference TRBV5-5 and TRBJ1-3): DAGVTQSPTHLIKTRGQQVTLRCSPISGHKSVSWYQQVLGQGPQFIFQYYEKEERGRGNFPDRFSARQFPNYSSELNVNALLLGDSALYLCASSLQGNSGNTIYFGEGSWLTVV.

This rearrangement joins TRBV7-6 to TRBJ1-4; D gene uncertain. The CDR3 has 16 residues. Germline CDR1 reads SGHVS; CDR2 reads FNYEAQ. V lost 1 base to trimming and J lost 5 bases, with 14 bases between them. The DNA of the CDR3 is TGTGCCAGCAGCTTAGTTCGTTACGGCGGGAATGAAAAACTGTTTTTT. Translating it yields CASSLVRYGGNEKLFF.

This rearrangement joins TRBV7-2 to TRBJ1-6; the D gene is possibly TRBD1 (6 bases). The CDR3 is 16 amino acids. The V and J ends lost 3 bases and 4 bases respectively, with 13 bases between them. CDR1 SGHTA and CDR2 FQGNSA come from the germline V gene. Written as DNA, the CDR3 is TGTGCCAGCAGCTTCTCAGGGGCGCATTATAATTCACCCCTCCACTTT. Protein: CASSFSGAHYNSPLHF.

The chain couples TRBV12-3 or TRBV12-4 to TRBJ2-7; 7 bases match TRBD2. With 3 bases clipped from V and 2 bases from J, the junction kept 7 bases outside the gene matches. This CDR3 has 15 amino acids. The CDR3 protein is CASSFREGGTYEQYF. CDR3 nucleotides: TGTGCCAGCAGTTTTCGTGAGGGAGGGACCTACGAGCAGTACTTC.

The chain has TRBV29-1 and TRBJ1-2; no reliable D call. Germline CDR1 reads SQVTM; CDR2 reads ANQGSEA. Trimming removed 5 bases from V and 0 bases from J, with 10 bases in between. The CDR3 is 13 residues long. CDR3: CSVPASANYGYTF. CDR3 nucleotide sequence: TGCAGCGTTCCAGCCTCAGCTAACTATGGCTACACCTTC.

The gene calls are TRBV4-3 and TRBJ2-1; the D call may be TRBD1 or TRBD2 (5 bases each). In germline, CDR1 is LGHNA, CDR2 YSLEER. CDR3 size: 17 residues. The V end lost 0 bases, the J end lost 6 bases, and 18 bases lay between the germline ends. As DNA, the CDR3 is TGCGCCAGCAGCCAAGAAGGGGCCATTAGAGGGATCAATGAGCAGTTCTTC. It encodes CASSQEGAIRGINEQFF.